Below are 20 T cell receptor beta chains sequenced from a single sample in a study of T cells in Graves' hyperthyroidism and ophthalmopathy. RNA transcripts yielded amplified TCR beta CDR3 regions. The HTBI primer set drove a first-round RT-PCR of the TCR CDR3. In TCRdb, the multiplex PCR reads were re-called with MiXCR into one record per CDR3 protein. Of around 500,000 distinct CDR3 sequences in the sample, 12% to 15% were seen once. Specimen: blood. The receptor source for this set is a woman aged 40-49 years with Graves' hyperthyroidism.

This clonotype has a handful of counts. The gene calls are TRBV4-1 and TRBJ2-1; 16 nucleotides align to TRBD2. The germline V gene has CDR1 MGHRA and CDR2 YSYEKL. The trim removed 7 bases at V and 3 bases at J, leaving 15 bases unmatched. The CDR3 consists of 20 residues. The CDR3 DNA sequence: TGCGCCAGCACCGGAGTAATCGGGACTAGCGGGAGGGTCCTCTACAATGAGCAGTTCTTC. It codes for CASTGVIGTSGRVLYNEQFF.

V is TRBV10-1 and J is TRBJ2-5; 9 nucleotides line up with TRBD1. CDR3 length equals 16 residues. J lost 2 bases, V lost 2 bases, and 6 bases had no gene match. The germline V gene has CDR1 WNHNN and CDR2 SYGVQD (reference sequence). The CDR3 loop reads CASSETMGQGQETQYF. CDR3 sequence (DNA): TGCGCCAGCAGTGAGACCATGGGACAGGGACAAGAGACCCAGTACTTC.

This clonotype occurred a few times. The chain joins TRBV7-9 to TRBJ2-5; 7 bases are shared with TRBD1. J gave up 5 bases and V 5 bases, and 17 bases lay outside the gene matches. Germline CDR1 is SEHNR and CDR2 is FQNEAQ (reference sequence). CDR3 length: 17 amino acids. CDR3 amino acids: CASSPRTGGFSTETQYF. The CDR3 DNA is TGTGCCAGCAGCCCTCGGACAGGAGGATTTAGTACGGAGACCCAGTACTTC.

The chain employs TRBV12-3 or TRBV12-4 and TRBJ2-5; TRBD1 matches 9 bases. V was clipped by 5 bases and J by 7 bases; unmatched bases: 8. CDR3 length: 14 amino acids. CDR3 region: CASSTGTGYGTQYF. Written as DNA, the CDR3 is TGTGCCAGCAGTACCGGGACAGGGTACGGGACCCAGTACTTC.

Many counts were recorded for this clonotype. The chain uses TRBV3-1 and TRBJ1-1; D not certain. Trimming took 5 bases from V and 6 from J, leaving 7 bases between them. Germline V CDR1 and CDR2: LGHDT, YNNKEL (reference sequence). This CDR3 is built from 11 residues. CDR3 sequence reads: CASSTGPEAFF. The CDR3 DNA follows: TGTGCCAGCAGCACCGGACCTGAAGCTTTCTTT.

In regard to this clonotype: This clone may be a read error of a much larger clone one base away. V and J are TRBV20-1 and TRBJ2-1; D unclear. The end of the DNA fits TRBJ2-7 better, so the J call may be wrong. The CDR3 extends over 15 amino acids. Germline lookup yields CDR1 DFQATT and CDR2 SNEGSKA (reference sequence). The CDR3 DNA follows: TGCAGTGCTACCCCTCTGGCGGATTCCTACAATGAGCAGTACTTC. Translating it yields CSATPLADSYNEQYF.

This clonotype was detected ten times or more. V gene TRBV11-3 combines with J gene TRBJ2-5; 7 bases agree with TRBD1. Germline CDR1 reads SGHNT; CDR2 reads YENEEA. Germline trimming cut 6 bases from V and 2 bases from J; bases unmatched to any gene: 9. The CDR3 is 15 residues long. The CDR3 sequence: CASRPRTGKQETQYF. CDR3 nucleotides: TGTGCCAGCAGACCCAGGACAGGAAAACAAGAGACCCAGTACTTC. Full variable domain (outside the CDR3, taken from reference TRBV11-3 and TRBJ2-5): EAGVVQSPRYKIIEKKQPVAFWCNPISGHNTLYWYLQNLGQGPELLIRYENEEAVDDSQLPKDRFSAERLKGVDSTLKIQPAELGDSAVYLCASRPRTGKQETQYFGPGTRLLVL.

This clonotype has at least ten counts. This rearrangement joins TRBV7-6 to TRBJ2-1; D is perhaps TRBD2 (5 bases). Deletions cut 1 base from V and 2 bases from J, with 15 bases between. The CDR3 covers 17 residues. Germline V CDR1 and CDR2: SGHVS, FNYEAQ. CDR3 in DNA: TGTGCCAGCAGCTTAGGGGAGAGCGGATCCACCTACAATGAGCAGTTCTTC. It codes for CASSLGESGSTYNEQFF.

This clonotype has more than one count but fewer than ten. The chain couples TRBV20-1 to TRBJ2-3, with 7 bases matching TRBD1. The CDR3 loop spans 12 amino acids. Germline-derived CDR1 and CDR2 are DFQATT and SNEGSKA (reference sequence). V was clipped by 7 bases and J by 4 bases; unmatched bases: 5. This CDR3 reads CSVEGAADTQYF. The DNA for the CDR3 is TGCAGTGTTGAGGGGGCCGCAGATACGCAGTATTTT.

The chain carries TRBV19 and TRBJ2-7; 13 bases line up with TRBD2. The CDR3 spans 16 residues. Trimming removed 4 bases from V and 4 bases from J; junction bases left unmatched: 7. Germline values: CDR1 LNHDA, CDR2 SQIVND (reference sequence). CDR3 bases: TGTGCCAGTAGTACCAGGTCGACTAGCGGGAGGTACGAGCAGTACTTC. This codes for CASSTRSTSGRYEQYF.

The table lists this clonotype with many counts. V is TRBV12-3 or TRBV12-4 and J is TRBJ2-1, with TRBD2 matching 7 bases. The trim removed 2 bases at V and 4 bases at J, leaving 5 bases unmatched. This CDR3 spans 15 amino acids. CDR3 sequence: CASSLSASGYNEQFF. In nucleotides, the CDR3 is TGTGCCAGCAGTTTATCGGCTAGCGGTTACAATGAGCAGTTCTTC.

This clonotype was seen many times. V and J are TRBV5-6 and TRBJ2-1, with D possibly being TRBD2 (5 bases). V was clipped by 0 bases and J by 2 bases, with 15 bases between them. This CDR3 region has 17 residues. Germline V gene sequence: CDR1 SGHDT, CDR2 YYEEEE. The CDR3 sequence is CASSLAGVTDTYNEQFF. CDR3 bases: TGTGCCAGCAGCTTGGCCGGGGTAACTGATACCTACAATGAGCAGTTCTTC.

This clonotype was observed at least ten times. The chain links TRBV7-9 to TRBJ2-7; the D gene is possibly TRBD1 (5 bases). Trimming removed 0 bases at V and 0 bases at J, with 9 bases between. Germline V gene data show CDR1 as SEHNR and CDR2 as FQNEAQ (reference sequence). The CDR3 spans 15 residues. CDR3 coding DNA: TGTGCCAGCAGCTTAGCGACAGTCAGCTCCTACGAGCAGTACTTC. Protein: CASSLATVSSYEQYF. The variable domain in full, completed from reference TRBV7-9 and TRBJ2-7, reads DTGVSQNPRHKITKRGQNVTFRCDPISEHNRLYWYRQTLGQGPEFLTYFQNEAQLEKSRLLSDRFSAERPKGSFSTLEIQRTEQGDSAMYLCASSLATVSSYEQYFGPGTRLTVT.

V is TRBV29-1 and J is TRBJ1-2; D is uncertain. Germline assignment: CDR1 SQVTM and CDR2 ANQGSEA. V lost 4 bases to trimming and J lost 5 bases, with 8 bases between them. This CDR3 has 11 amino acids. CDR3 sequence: CSVGDDYGYTF. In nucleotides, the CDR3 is TGCAGCGTTGGGGATGATTATGGCTACACCTTC.

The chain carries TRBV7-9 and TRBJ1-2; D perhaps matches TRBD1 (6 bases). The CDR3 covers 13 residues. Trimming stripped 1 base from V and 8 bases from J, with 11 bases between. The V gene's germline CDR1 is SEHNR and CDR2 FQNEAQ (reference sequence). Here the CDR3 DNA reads TGTGCCAGCAGCTTAGAGACAGGTCTGGGCTACACCTTC. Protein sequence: CASSLETGLGYTF.

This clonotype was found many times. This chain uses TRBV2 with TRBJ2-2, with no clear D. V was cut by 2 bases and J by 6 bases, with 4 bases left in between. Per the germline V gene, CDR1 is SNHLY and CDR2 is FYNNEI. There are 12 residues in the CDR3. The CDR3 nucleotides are TGTGCCAGCAGTGAAACCCCCGGGGAGCTGTTTTTT. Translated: CASSETPGELFF.

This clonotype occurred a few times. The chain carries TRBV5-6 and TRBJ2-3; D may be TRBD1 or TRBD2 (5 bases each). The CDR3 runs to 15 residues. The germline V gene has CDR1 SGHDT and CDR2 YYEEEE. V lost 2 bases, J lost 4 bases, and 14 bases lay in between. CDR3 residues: CASSFRGALADTQYF. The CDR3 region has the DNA TGTGCCAGCAGCTTTAGAGGGGCCTTGGCAGATACGCAGTATTTT.

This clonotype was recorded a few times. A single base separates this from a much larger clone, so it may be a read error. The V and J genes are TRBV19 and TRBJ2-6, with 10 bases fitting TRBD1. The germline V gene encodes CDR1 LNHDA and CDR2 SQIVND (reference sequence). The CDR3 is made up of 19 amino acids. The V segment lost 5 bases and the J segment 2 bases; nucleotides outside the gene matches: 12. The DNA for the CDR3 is TGTGCCAGTAGTGCCGACCGGGACAGGGGTTCACCTGGGGCCAACGTCCTGACTTTC. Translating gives CASSADRDRGSPGANVLTF.

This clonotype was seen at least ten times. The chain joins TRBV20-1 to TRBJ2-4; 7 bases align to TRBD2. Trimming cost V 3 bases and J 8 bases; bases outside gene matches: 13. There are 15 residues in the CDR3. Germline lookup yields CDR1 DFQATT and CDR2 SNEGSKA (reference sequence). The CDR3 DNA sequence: TGCAGTGCTAGTGGAGCCGCGGGCGGGAGTGACATTCAGTACTTC. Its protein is CSASGAAGGSDIQYF.

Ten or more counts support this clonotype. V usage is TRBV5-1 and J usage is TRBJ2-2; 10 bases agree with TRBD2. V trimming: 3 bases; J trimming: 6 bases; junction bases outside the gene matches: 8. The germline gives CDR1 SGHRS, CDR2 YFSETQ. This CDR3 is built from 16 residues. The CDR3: CASSSTSSGSAGELFF. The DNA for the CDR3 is TGCGCCAGCAGCTCCACGTCTAGCGGGAGCGCCGGGGAGCTGTTTTTT. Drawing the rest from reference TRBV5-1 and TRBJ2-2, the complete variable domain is KAGVTQTPRYLIKTRGQQVTLSCSPISGHRSVSWYQQTPGQGLQFLFEYFSETQRNKGNFPGRFSGRQFSNSRSEMNVSTLELGDSALYLCASSSTSSGSAGELFFGEGSRLTVL.